Presented here are 5 T cell receptor beta chains from one specimen sequenced in a study of beta chain features in type 1 diabetes. Findings and limits, study-wide: Significant though moderate, a shortening of TCRB CDR3s appeared in all four CD4+ subsets of Type 1 diabetes patients.

These receptors' antigens are unknown. Expressed TCRB transcripts got sequenced, as all isolated RNA was reverse transcribed. Produced via immunoSEQ multiplex PCR; TCRdb's table is partial and in-frame only. The table includes approximately 170,000 clones, roughly 7.1% detected once. The material sequenced was central memory CD4+ T cells from blood. These receptors all come from a woman aged 40 to 55 with type 1 diabetes.

This clone occurred a few times. The identical CDR3 is also encoded by other nucleotide sequences in the sample. J is TRBJ1-5 and V is TRBV15; TRBD1 matches at 7 bases. Unmatched junction bases numbered 5, after V lost 0 bases and J lost 6 bases. The CDR3 length is 15 residues. The germline V gene has CDR1 LNHNV and CDR2 YYDKDF (reference sequence). CDR3 sequence: CATSRDPGGSQPQHF. The CDR3 nucleotides read TGTGCCACCAGCAGAGATCCAGGGGGAAGTCAGCCCCAGCATTTT.

This clone was found a few times. V is TRBV5-6 and J is TRBJ2-7; 8 positions match TRBD1. CDR3 size: 13 residues. J gave up 1 base and V 4 bases, and 1 base lay outside the gene matches. Germline V lookup: CDR1 SGHDT, CDR2 YYEEEE. This CDR3 reads CASSRTGSYEQYF. CDR3 coding DNA: TGTGCCAGCAGCCGGACAGGGTCCTACGAGCAGTACTTC.

The chain uses TRBV2 and TRBJ1-2; D gene uncertain. The CDR3 extends over 13 amino acids. Trimming stripped 2 bases from V and 0 bases from J, with 4 bases between. From germline, CDR1 is SNHLY and CDR2 FYNNEI. CDR3 DNA: TGTGCCAGCAGTGAACGGGCTAACTATGGCTACACCTTC. Its translation: CASSERANYGYTF. The full variable domain, with the rest looked up from reference TRBV2 and TRBJ1-2, is EPEVTQTPSHQVTQMGQEVILRCVPISNHLYFYWYRQILGQKVEFLVSFYNNEISEKSEIFDDQFSVERPDGSNFTLKIRSTKLEDSAMYFCASSERANYGYTFGSGTRLTVV.

The chain uses TRBV18 and TRBJ1-5; the D gene is possibly TRBD1 (5 bases). The V end was cut by 2 bases, the J end by 0 bases, with 11 bases between. Germline CDR1 KGHSH, CDR2 LQKENI. The CDR3 totals 16 residues. The CDR3 is CASSPDSQYSNQPQHF. The CDR3 nucleotides read TGTGCCAGCTCACCAGACAGCCAGTATAGCAATCAGCCCCAGCATTTT. Full variable domain (rest looked up from reference TRBV18 and TRBJ1-5): NAGVMQNPRHLVRRRGQEARLRCSPMKGHSHVYWYRQLPEEGLKFMVYLQKENIIDESGMPKERFSAEFPKEGPSILRIQQVVRGDSAAYFCASSPDSQYSNQPQHFGDGTRLSIL.

This clone occurred many times. The V call is TRBV30, the J call TRBJ1-5; D not certain. CDR1 is GTSNPN and CDR2 is SVGIG in the germline V gene (reference sequence). V was trimmed by 0 bases and J by 3 bases, leaving 6 bases between them. The CDR3 extends over 13 amino acids. The CDR3, as DNA: TGTGCCTGGAGTGTACAGAACAATCAGCCCCAGCATTTT. Encoded protein: CAWSVQNNQPQHF. The full variable domain, its missing parts supplied by reference TRBV30 and TRBJ1-5, is SQTIHQWPATLVQPVGSPLSLECTVEGTSNPNLYWYRQAAGRGLQLLFYSVGIGQISSEVPQNLSASRPQDRQFILSSKKLLLSDSGFYLCAWSVQNNQPQHFGDGTRLSIL.